Shown below are 5 T cell receptor beta chains from a single sample sequenced in a study of blood T cell repertoires in COVID-19. The data were produced by immunoSEQ multiplex PCR, yet TCRdb's version contains in-frame clones alone and is incomplete. Counted here are around 150,000 clones, 76% occurring once; the ten biggest clones make up 4.5% to 5%. Material: peripheral blood. Receptors were obtained from a woman older than 75 with active or convalescent COVID-19.

Points on this clone: Other DNA sequences in this sample translate to the same CDR3. The J gene is TRBJ2-7, the V gene TRBV19; D is perhaps TRBD1 (6 bases). Per the germline V gene, CDR1 is LNHDA and CDR2 is SQIVND (reference sequence). V lost 1 base and J lost 5, with 9 bases in between. CDR3 length: 13 amino acids. The CDR3 protein is CASSIVRGDEQYF. The CDR3 bases are TGTGCCAGTAGTATAGTCAGGGGCGACGAGCAGTACTTC.

In DNA form, the CDR3 reads TGTGCCAGCAGCCAAGCCGGGACAGCGACGTACTATGGCTACACCTTC. Translation: CASSQAGTATYYGYTF. The chain carries TRBV3-1 (or the pseudogene TRBV3-2) and TRBJ1-2; 7 bases line up with TRBD1. Trimming at V came to 1 base and at J to 3 bases, leaving 8 bases not matched to a gene. The CDR3 length is 16 residues. The germline gives CDR1 LGHDT, CDR2 YNNKEL (reference sequence).

The chain combines TRBV6-1 with TRBJ2-2, with D possibly matching TRBD1 (7 bases). CDR1 and CDR2 (germline): MNHNS, SASEGT. Trimming took off 0 bases at V and 4 bases at J, with 15 bases between the two ends. The CDR3 is made up of 17 amino acids. The CDR3 DNA follows: TGTGCCAGCAGTGAAGCCGCAGGGGGGTTTTTCACCGGGGAGCTGTTTTTT. Translating it yields CASSEAAGGFFTGELFF.

This sequence joins TRBV4-2 and TRBJ1-4, with 8 bases aligning to TRBD1. Germline V gene lookup returns CDR1 LGHNA and CDR2 YNFKEQ. Trimming removed 2 bases from V and 0 bases from J; junction bases left unmatched: 8. The CDR3 contains 18 residues. CDR3 sequence (DNA): TGTGCCAGCAGCCAACATCGGGGACAGGTTGCAACTAATGAAAAACTGTTTTTT. This gives the protein CASSQHRGQVATNEKLFF.

The V call is TRBV11-1, the J call TRBJ2-7; D is undetermined. V was shortened by 3 bases and J by 1 base, with 7 bases between the two germline ends. The CDR3 extends over 13 amino acids. The germline V gene has CDR1 SGHAT and CDR2 FQDESV (reference sequence). CDR3 nucleotide sequence: TGTGCCAGCAGCTTTTCCCAATCCTACGAGCAGTACTTC. Translating it yields CASSFSQSYEQYF. Full variable domain (remainder filled in from reference TRBV11-1 and TRBJ2-7): EAEVAQSPRYKITEKSQAVAFWCDPISGHATLYWYRQILGQGPELLVQFQDESVVDDSQLPKDRFSAERLKGVDSTLKIQPAELGDSAMYLCASSFSQSYEQYFGPGTRLTVT.